The 23 T cell receptor beta chains in this list originate from one sample, sequenced in a study of long-term antiretroviral therapy in people with HIV. Runs used v3.0 of the immunoSEQ assay and were done at survey level. Libraries were prepared by immunoSEQ multiplex PCR; TCRdb keeps only in-frame clonotypes and omits some of them. The repertoire holds about 28,000 clones, with roughly 86% as singletons. Sequences were derived from unsorted PBMCs, sampled 0.8 years after starting antiretroviral therapy. The receptors derive from a woman aged 30 to 39 with HIV.

The chain recombines TRBV9 with TRBJ2-3; the match to TRBD2 covers 10 bases. CDR1 and CDR2 (germline): SGDLS, YYNGEE. CDR3 size: 16 residues. V was pared by 2 bases and J by 2 bases, with 5 bases of the junction left unmatched. CDR3 sequence reads: CASSVYSGGFTDTQYF. The CDR3 nucleotides read TGTGCCAGCAGCGTTTATAGCGGGGGGTTCACAGATACGCAGTATTTT.

V gene TRBV10-3 combines with J gene TRBJ1-1; D unclear. V was cut by 4 bases and J by 1 base, with 4 bases left in between. CDR1 and CDR2 (germline): ENHRY, SYGVKD. The CDR3 contains 12 residues. DNA of the CDR3: TGTGCCATCAGTGTCGGGAACACTGAAGCTTTCTTT. It codes for CAISVGNTEAFF.

As for this clone: An end of the junction differs from the germline gene, which may be a read error. V is TRBV10-1 and J is TRBJ2-2; D is undetermined. This CDR3 region has 15 residues. The germline V gene encodes CDR1 WNHNN and CDR2 SYGVQD (reference sequence). This chain's CDR3 is CASREFLRHTGELFF. The CDR3 DNA sequence: TGCGCCAGCAGAGAGTTCTTGCGACACACCGGGGAGCTGTTTTTT.

The J gene is TRBJ2-3, the V gene TRBV4-2; no clear D gene. V gave up 1 base and J gave up 4 bases, with 6 bases separating them. The germline gives CDR1 LGHNA, CDR2 YNFKEQ. This CDR3 comprises 13 residues. In DNA form, the CDR3 reads TGTGCCAGCAGCCAAGGTATTCCAGATACGCAGTATTTT. Residues: CASSQGIPDTQYF.

This clone occurred a few times. The J gene is TRBJ1-1, the V gene TRBV2, with TRBD1 as a possible D gene (5 bases). There are 13 residues in the CDR3. Germline values: CDR1 SNHLY, CDR2 FYNNEI. V was clipped by 8 bases and J by 0 bases, with 10 bases between them. In DNA form, the CDR3 reads TGTGCCAGCGGGGGGACGCTGAACACTGAAGCTTTCTTT. It translates to CASGGTLNTEAFF.

V usage is TRBV20-1 and J usage is TRBJ2-3, with 8 bases identical to TRBD1. Trimming cost V 6 bases and J 9 bases; bases outside gene matches: 5. The CDR3 consists of 11 residues. The V gene's germline CDR1 is DFQATT and CDR2 SNEGSKA (reference sequence). Written as DNA, the CDR3 is TGCAGTGCGCGACGACAGGGGACGCAGTATTTT. Translated: CSARRQGTQYF.

The chain uses TRBV7-9 and TRBJ2-2; D might be TRBD1 (6 bases). Trimming stripped 6 bases from V and 4 bases from J, with 18 bases between. The germline gives CDR1 SEHNR, CDR2 FQNEAQ (reference sequence). This CDR3 region has 16 residues. CDR3 DNA sequence: TGTGCCAGCAGTAGACAGGTCGCCAGGAGCACCGGGGAGCTGTTTTTT. Amino acid sequence: CASSRQVARSTGELFF.

The chain combines TRBV4-1 with TRBJ2-2; D not resolved. Looked up from germline, CDR1 is MGHRA and CDR2 is YSYEKL. With 4 bases removed from V and 6 bases from J, the gap between germline ends came to 12 bases. The length of the CDR3 is 14 residues. The CDR3 nucleotides are TGCGCCAGCAGCCTAAAGCTAACTCCCGGGGAGCTGTTTTTT. This translates into CASSLKLTPGELFF.

The V and J genes are TRBV5-1 and TRBJ1-1, with D tentatively TRBD1 (5 bases). Germline loops: CDR1 SGHRS, CDR2 YFSETQ. The CDR3 is made up of 14 amino acids. The V and J ends lost 1 base and 5 bases respectively, with 12 bases between them. CDR3 in amino acids: CASSLTGGQTEAFF. The CDR3 nucleotides read TGCGCCAGCAGCTTGACCGGGGGTCAGACTGAAGCTTTCTTT.

This clone appeared a few times. The chain is built from TRBV5-1 and TRBJ1-2; TRBD1 might be the D (5 bases). Germline CDR1 is SGHRS and CDR2 is YFSETQ. The V end was cut by 2 bases, the J end by 6 bases, with 11 bases between. There are 13 residues in the CDR3. In nucleotides, the CDR3 is TGCGCCAGCAGCTTCCCCGAGGGGAATGGCTACACCTTC. The encoded protein is CASSFPEGNGYTF.

J is TRBJ2-3 and V is TRBV18, with D possibly TRBD1 on 5 matching bases. The CDR3 totals 13 residues. V lost 3 bases, J lost 3 bases, and 7 bases lay in between. Germline V gives CDR1 KGHSH, CDR2 LQKENI. CDR3 sequence reads: CASSPRQTDTQYF. As DNA, the CDR3 is TGTGCCAGCTCACCTAGACAGACAGATACGCAGTATTTT.

The gene calls are TRBV18 and TRBJ2-3, with unresolved D. CDR1 is KGHSH and CDR2 is LQKENI in the germline V gene. V lost 3 bases, J lost 3 bases, and 16 bases lay in between. The CDR3 has 16 amino acids. The CDR3 spells CASSPIGESRTDTQYF. CDR3 DNA: TGTGCCAGCTCACCTATTGGAGAGTCGAGAACAGATACGCAGTATTTT.

The chain is built from TRBV2 and TRBJ2-7; no reliable D call. V shed 2 bases and J shed 7 bases, with 6 bases lying between them. CDR3 length equals 11 residues. Germline V gene sequence: CDR1 SNHLY, CDR2 FYNNEI. The CDR3 loop is CASSEIEEQYF. The DNA of the CDR3 is TGTGCCAGCAGTGAAATTGAAGAGCAGTACTTC. The whole variable domain, filled in from reference TRBV2 and TRBJ2-7, reads EPEVTQTPSHQVTQMGQEVILRCVPISNHLYFYWYRQILGQKVEFLVSFYNNEISEKSEIFDDQFSVERPDGSNFTLKIRSTKLEDSAMYFCASSEIEEQYFGPGTRLTVT.

The rearrangement joins TRBV23-1 to TRBJ1-1; no definite D call. TRBV23-1 is annotated as an ORF whose role is uncertain. This CDR3 comprises 15 residues. Trimming removed 3 bases at V and 8 bases at J, with 19 bases between. The CDR3 region is CASSHPCIPLKEAFF. DNA for the CDR3: TGCGCCAGCAGTCATCCCTGTATACCCCTTAAGGAAGCTTTCTTT.

This chain joins TRBV6-5 and TRBJ1-2; D is unclear. CDR1 and CDR2 from the germline V gene are MNHEY and SVGAGI. The CDR3 extends over 15 amino acids. Trimming shortened V by 5 bases and J by 4 bases, and 17 bases separated the two germline ends. CDR3 in DNA: TGTGCCAGCAGTCGCCCTCCGGCGCTTAGCTATGGCTACACCTTC. Residues: CASSRPPALSYGYTF.

This clone is a singleton in its sample. The V call is TRBV9, the J call TRBJ2-7; the D is unclear. Looked up from germline, CDR1 is SGDLS and CDR2 is YYNGEE. The CDR3 sequence is 15 residues long. V shed 4 bases and J shed 3 bases, with 17 bases lying between them. CDR3 DNA sequence: TGTGCCAGCAGCCCCGATCCCTCAATTTACTACGAGCAGTACTTC. It yields the protein CASSPDPSIYYEQYF.

The chain couples TRBV13 to TRBJ1-2; D remains unclear. This CDR3 region has 16 residues. Germline-derived CDR1 and CDR2 are PRHDT and FYEKMQ (reference sequence). V was cut by 3 bases and J by 5 bases, with 19 bases left in between. The CDR3 loop reads CASSFYAESGLYGYTF. Here the CDR3 DNA reads TGTGCCAGCAGCTTCTACGCGGAATCTGGGTTATATGGCTACACCTTC. The whole variable domain, filled in from reference TRBV13 and TRBJ1-2, reads AAGVIQSPRHLIKEKRETATLKCYPIPRHDTVYWYQQGPGQDPQFLISFYEKMQSDKGSIPDRFSAQQFSDYHSELNMSSLELGDSALYFCASSFYAESGLYGYTFGSGTRLTVV.

As concerns this clone: The CDR3 does not end in the conserved phenylalanine or tryptophan, so this is likely a read error. The DNA is omitted, as the CDR3 cannot be located on it reliably, and the CDR3 follows TCRdb's listing. This chain connects TRBV20-1 to TRBJ1-2. Germline CDR1 reads DFQATT; CDR2 reads SNEGSKA (reference sequence). The CDR3 is 9 amino acids in total, end residues counted. The CDR3 sequence is CSAGYPFLI.

This clone was counted between two and nine times. The chain employs TRBV7-2 and TRBJ2-3, with 8 bases fitting TRBD2. Germline V gene sequence: CDR1 SGHTA, CDR2 FQGNSA. This CDR3 contains 17 residues. V trimming: 1 base; J trimming: 4 bases; junction bases outside the gene matches: 10. The CDR3: CASSLGTGTSSADTQYF. The DNA of the CDR3 is TGTGCCAGCAGCTTAGGGACCGGGACTAGTAGTGCAGATACGCAGTATTTT. Complete variable domain (other parts from reference TRBV7-2 and TRBJ2-3): GAGVSQSPSNKVTEKGKDVELRCDPISGHTALYWYRQSLGQGLEFLIYFQGNSAPDKSGLPSDRFSAERTGGSVSTLTIQRTQQEDSAVYLCASSLGTGTSSADTQYFGPGTRLTVL.

V usage is TRBV6-1 and J usage is TRBJ1-5; no reliable D call. Germline V gives CDR1 MNHNS, CDR2 SASEGT. The CDR3 is 14 amino acids. The ends were cut back, 4 bases at V and 0 bases at J, with 7 bases in the middle. CDR3 nucleotides: TGTGCCAGCAGTGCGAGGGCTAGCAATCAGCCCCAGCATTTT. Amino acids: CASSARASNQPQHF.

The chain recombines TRBV5-1 with TRBJ2-5, with TRBD2 matching over 9 bases. After removal of 2 bases from V and 4 bases from J, the junction contained 3 bases not matched to a gene. The CDR3 extends over 14 amino acids. The germline CDR1 and CDR2 sequences are SGHRS and YFSETQ. The CDR3: CASSFAGGPETQYF. The CDR3 DNA sequence: TGCGCCAGCAGCTTCGCGGGGGGGCCAGAGACCCAGTACTTC.

The DNA of the CDR3 is TGTGCCAGCAGCTTAAACATAAACACCGGGGAGCTGTTTTTT. This encodes CASSLNINTGELFF. V is TRBV5-4 and J is TRBJ2-2, with D hard to call. Germline CDR1 and CDR2: SGHNT and YYREEE (reference sequence). With 2 bases removed from V and 2 bases from J, the gap between germline ends came to 7 bases. This CDR3 has 14 residues.

This chain connects TRBV4-2 to TRBJ1-5, with 9 bases fitting TRBD1. The germline gives CDR1 LGHNA, CDR2 YNFKEQ. V dropped 6 bases and J dropped 2; count of bases not matched to a gene: 14. The CDR3 extends over 18 amino acids. CDR3 in DNA: TGTGCCAGCAGGCGGGGGACAGGGACGAAGGAGGGCAATCAGCCCCAGCATTTT. It codes for CASRRGTGTKEGNQPQHF.